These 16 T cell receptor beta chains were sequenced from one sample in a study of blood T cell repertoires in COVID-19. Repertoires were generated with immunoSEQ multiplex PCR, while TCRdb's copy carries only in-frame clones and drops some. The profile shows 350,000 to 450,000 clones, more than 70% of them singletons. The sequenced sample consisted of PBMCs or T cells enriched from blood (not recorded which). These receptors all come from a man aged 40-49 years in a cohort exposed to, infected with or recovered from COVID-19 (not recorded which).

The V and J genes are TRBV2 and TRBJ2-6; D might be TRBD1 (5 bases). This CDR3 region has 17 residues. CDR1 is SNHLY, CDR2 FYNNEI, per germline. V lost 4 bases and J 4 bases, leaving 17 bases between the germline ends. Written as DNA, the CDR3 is TGTGCCAGCAGTGCCCCTAGACAGCCCGCGGGGGCCAACGTCCTGACTTTC. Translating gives CASSAPRQPAGANVLTF.

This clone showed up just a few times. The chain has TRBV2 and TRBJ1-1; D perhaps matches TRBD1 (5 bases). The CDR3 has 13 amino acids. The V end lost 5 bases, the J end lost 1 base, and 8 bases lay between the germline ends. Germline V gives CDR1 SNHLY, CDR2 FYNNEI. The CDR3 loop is CASSPRENTEAFF. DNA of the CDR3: TGTGCCAGCAGTCCCAGGGAGAACACTGAAGCTTTCTTT.

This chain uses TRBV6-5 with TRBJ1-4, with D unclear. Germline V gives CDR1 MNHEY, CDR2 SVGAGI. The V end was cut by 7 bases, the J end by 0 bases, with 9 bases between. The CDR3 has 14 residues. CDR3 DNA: TGTGCCAGCAATTCGGGTGCAACTAATGAAAAACTGTTTTTT. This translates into CASNSGATNEKLFF.

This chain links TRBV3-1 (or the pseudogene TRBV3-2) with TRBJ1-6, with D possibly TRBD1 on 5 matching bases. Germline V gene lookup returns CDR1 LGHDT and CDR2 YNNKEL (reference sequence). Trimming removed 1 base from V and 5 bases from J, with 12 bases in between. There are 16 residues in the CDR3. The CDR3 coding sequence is TGTGCCAGCAGCCAAGTCTCGTCAGGGCATAATTCACCCCTCCACTTT. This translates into CASSQVSSGHNSPLHF.

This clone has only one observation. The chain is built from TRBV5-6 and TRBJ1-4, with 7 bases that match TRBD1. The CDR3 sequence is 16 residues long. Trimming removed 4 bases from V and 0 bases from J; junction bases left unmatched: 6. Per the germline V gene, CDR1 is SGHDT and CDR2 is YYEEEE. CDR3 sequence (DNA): TGTGCCAGCAGCCCGGGACAGAGTGCAACTAATGAAAAACTGTTTTTT. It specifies CASSPGQSATNEKLFF.

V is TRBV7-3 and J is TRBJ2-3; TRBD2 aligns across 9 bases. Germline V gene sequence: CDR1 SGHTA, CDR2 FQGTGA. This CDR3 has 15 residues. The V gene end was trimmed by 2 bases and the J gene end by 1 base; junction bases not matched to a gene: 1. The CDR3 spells CASSLVAGGTDTQYF. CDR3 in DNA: TGTGCCAGCAGCTTAGTAGCGGGGGGCACAGATACGCAGTATTTT.

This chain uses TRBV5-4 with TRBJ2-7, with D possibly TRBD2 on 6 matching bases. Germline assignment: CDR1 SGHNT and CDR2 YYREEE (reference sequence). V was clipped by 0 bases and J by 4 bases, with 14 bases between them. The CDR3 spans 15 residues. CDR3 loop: CASSLGRGRTYEQYF. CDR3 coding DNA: TGTGCCAGCAGCTTGGGGCGGGGACGGACATACGAGCAGTACTTC.

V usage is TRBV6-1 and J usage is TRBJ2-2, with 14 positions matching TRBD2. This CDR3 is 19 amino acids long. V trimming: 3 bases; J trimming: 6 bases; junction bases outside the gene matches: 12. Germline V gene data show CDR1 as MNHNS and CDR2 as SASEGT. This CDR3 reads CASSDGLAGGRGKPGELFF. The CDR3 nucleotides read TGTGCCAGCAGTGACGGACTAGCGGGAGGCCGAGGGAAACCCGGGGAGCTGTTTTTT.

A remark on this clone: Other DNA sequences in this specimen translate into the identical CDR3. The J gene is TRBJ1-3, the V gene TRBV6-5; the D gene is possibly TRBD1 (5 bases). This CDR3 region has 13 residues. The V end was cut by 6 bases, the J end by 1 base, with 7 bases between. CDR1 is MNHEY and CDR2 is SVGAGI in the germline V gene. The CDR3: CASRPGSGNTIYF. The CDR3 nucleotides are TGTGCCAGCAGACCAGGGTCTGGAAACACCATATATTTT.

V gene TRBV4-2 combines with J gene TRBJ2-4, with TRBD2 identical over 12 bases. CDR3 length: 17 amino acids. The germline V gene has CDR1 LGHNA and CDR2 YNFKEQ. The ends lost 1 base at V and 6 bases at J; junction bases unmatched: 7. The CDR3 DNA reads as TGTGCCAGCAGCCAAGTTGAGACTAGCGGGAGTACAAACATTCAGTACTTC. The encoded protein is CASSQVETSGSTNIQYF.

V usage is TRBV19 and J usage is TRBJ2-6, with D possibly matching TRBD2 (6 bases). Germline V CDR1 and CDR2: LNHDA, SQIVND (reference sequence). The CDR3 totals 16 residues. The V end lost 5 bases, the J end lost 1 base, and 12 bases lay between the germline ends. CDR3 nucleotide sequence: TGTGCCAGTAGTCCCTTGGGGACTTCTGGGGCCAACGTCCTGACTTTC. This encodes CASSPLGTSGANVLTF.

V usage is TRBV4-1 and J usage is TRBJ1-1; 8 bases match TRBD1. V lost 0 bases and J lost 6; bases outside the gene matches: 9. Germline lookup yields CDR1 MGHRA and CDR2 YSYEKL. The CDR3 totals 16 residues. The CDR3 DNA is TGCGCCAGCAGCCAAGATGATAGACAGGGGTTCGCTGAAGCTTTCTTT. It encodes CASSQDDRQGFAEAFF.

In DNA, the CDR3 is TGCGCCAGCAGCCCGGGGTGGACAGGGCAGACAGATACGCAGTATTTT. This sequence encodes CASSPGWTGQTDTQYF. The gene calls are TRBV5-1 and TRBJ2-3; 8 bases fit TRBD1. V gave up 4 bases and J gave up 3 bases; unmatched junction bases: 10. Germline V gene sequence: CDR1 SGHRS, CDR2 YFSETQ. The CDR3 loop spans 16 amino acids.

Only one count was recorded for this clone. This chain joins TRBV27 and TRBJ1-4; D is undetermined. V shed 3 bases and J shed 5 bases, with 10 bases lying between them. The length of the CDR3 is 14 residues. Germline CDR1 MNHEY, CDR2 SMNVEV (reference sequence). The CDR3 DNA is TGTGCCAGCAGTTTTGCGGGGAAAAATGAAAAACTGTTTTTT. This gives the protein CASSFAGKNEKLFF.

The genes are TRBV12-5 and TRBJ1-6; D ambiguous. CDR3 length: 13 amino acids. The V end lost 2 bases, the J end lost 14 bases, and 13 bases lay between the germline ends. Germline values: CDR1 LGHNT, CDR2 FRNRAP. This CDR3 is CASGLNTGLALHF. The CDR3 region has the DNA TGTGCTAGTGGTTTGAACACGGGTTTGGCCCTCCACTTT.

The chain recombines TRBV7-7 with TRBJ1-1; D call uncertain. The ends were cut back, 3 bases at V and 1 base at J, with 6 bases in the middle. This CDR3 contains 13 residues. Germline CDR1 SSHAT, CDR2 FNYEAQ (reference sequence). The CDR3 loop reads CASSLAQNTEAFF. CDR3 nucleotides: TGTGCCAGCAGCTTGGCTCAGAACACTGAAGCTTTCTTT.